These 17 T cell receptor beta chains share one sample of origin, sequenced in a study of T cell changes during pregnancy in multiple sclerosis. Clones were sequenced by immunoSEQ multiplex PCR, and TCRdb holds only the in-frame ones, with some missing. The sample lists some 40,000 clones, 85% to 95% occurring once. The sample here was CD4+ T cells from peripheral blood mononuclear cells, taken after pregnancy. All receptors come from a female donor with multiple sclerosis, enrolled in a pregnancy study.

V usage is TRBV27 and J usage is TRBJ1-1; TRBD1 is a possible D gene (6 bases). In germline, CDR1 is MNHEY, CDR2 SMNVEV (reference sequence). The V end was cut by 3 bases, the J end by 1 base, with 12 bases between. This CDR3 spans 15 amino acids. CDR3 loop: CASSFQGMGNTEAFF. CDR3 nucleotides: TGTGCCAGCAGTTTTCAGGGGATGGGGAACACTGAAGCTTTCTTT.

The chain links TRBV5-1 to TRBJ2-7, with a tentative D call TRBD1 (6 bases). CDR1 SGHRS and CDR2 YFSETQ come from the germline V gene. Trimming removed 0 bases at V and 9 bases at J, with 16 bases between. The length of the CDR3 is 14 residues. CDR3 loop: CASSLAEMKGGQYF. The CDR3 DNA is TGCGCCAGCAGCTTGGCCGAGATGAAAGGGGGGCAGTACTTC. Full variable domain (remainder filled in from reference TRBV5-1 and TRBJ2-7): KAGVTQTPRYLIKTRGQQVTLSCSPISGHRSVSWYQQTPGQGLQFLFEYFSETQRNKGNFPGRFSGRQFSNSRSEMNVSTLELGDSALYLCASSLAEMKGGQYFGPGTRLTVT.

The chain carries TRBV11-2 and TRBJ1-6; 7 nucleotides agree with TRBD1. J was trimmed by 8 bases and V by 5 bases; bases with no gene match: 9. The CDR3 covers 15 residues. Germline assignment: CDR1 SGHAT and CDR2 FQNNGV. DNA for the CDR3: TGTGCCAGCAGCGGCAGGGGGAATTTTGATTCACCCCTCCACTTT. Translation: CASSGRGNFDSPLHF.

The chain links TRBV10-2 to TRBJ1-2, with D maybe TRBD1 (6 bases). CDR3 length: 13 residues. Germline CDR1 is WSHSY and CDR2 is SAAADI. The V and J ends lost 8 bases and 2 bases respectively, with 12 bases between them. CDR3 sequence reads: CASSPRGNYGYTF. The CDR3 nucleotides are TGCGCCAGCTCCCCCAGGGGAAACTATGGCTACACCTTC.

CDR3 coding DNA: TGTGCCAGCAGTCCTACAGGGTTAAGTGAAAAACTGTTTTTT. This codes for CASSPTGLSEKLFF. This chain uses TRBV6-5 with TRBJ1-4, with D possibly being TRBD1 (6 bases). Germline CDR1 reads MNHEY; CDR2 reads SVGAGI. This CDR3 is built from 14 residues. Between the trimmed V and J ends, which lost 5 bases and 7 bases, there was a span of 14 bases.

V gene TRBV23-1 combines with J gene TRBJ1-1; TRBD1 matches 9 bases. TRBV23-1 is recorded as an ORF, its role being uncertain. J gave up 8 bases and V 2 bases, and 15 bases lay outside the gene matches. The CDR3 is 17 residues long. For the CDR3, the DNA is TGCGCCAGCAGTCAAACGCTCACCCCGGGACAGGGTAGGGAAGCTTTCTTT. It encodes CASSQTLTPGQGREAFF.

The J gene is TRBJ2-6, the V gene TRBV21-1; the tabulated D call, TRBD2, remains unverified against the DNA. TRBV21-1 is a recognized pseudogene. This CDR3 spans 23 amino acids. The CDR3 here is CASSKSQPGPGGGLSSGANVLTF. CDR3 nucleotide sequence: TGTGCCAGCAGCAAAAGTCAACCCGGGCCCGGCGGGGGTTTGAGCTCTGGGGCCAACGTCCTGACTTTC.

V gene TRBV5-4 combines with J gene TRBJ1-2; 8 positions match TRBD1. This CDR3 has 15 amino acids. J gave up 4 bases and V 4 bases, and 9 bases lay outside the gene matches. Per germline, CDR1 SGHNT and CDR2 YYREEE (reference sequence). The CDR3 is CASSLQQGVGYGYTF. CDR3 nucleotide sequence: TGTGCCAGCAGCCTCCAACAGGGGGTCGGCTATGGCTACACCTTC.

The V and J genes are TRBV19 and TRBJ2-5; D perhaps matches TRBD1 (6 bases). The germline V and J ends were trimmed by 6 bases and 2 bases, with 10 bases remaining between them. Germline lookup yields CDR1 LNHDA and CDR2 SQIVND (reference sequence). This CDR3 contains 13 residues. CDR3 protein: CASRTGQQETQYF. Here the CDR3 DNA reads TGTGCCAGTAGGACCGGACAGCAAGAGACCCAGTACTTC.

This chain connects TRBV5-1 to TRBJ2-5; TRBD1 matches at 9 bases. The ends lost 4 bases at V and 4 bases at J; junction bases unmatched: 8. This CDR3 has 15 amino acids. CDR1 and CDR2 from the germline V gene are SGHRS and YFSETQ. CDR3 DNA: TGCGCCAGCAGCAACCTACAGGGGGCAGGAGAGACCCAGTACTTC. Translation gives CASSNLQGAGETQYF.

The chain employs TRBV14 and TRBJ2-7; D unclear. Trimming removed 5 bases at V and 3 bases at J, with 5 bases between. CDR1 is SGHDN, CDR2 FVKESK, per germline. CDR3 size: 11 residues. The CDR3 loop is CASSVHYEQYF. The CDR3 region has the DNA TGTGCCAGCAGCGTACACTACGAGCAGTACTTC. Based on the CDR3 plus reference TRBV14 and TRBJ2-7, the full variable domain is EAGVTQFPSHSVIEKGQTVTLRCDPISGHDNLYWYRRVMGKEIKFLLHFVKESKQDESGMPNNRFLAERTGGTYSTLKVQPAELEDSGVYFCASSVHYEQYFGPGTRLTVT.

The chain carries TRBV14 and TRBJ1-1; D remains ambiguous. V dropped 0 bases and J dropped 1 base, with 12 bases sitting between them. From germline, CDR1 is SGHDN and CDR2 FVKESK. CDR3 size: 16 residues. Here the CDR3 reads CASSQDFAQTNTEAFF. DNA for the CDR3: TGTGCCAGCAGCCAAGATTTTGCACAGACGAACACTGAAGCTTTCTTT.

The chain is built from TRBV7-6 and TRBJ1-1, with TRBD1 identical over 8 bases. V lost 1 base and J lost 3; bases outside the gene matches: 4. CDR1 is SGHVS, CDR2 FNYEAQ, per germline. CDR3 length: 15 residues. The DNA of the CDR3 is TGTGCCAGCAGCTTAGACAGGGGGGCGGACACTGAAGCTTTCTTT. Encoded protein: CASSLDRGADTEAFF.

The chain is built from TRBV5-6 and TRBJ2-5, with D tentatively TRBD2 (6 bases). In germline, CDR1 is SGHDT, CDR2 YYEEEE. This CDR3 region has 14 residues. The V gene lost 2 bases and the J gene lost 5 bases, with 13 bases spanning the gap. CDR3 sequence reads: CASSFSAGLETQYF. The CDR3 region has the DNA TGTGCCAGCAGCTTCTCAGCGGGTCTGGAGACCCAGTACTTC.

The chain is built from TRBV5-6 and TRBJ1-5; D uncertain. V was cut by 0 bases and J by 0 bases, with 7 bases left in between. Germline loops: CDR1 SGHDT, CDR2 YYEEEE. The length of the CDR3 is 15 residues. CDR3 coding DNA: TGTGCCAGCAGCTTGGGCGGATATAGCAATCAGCCCCAGCATTTT. Translated: CASSLGGYSNQPQHF.

The CDR3 DNA follows: TGTGCCAGTAGTAGGGCCGTCAATCAGCCCCAGCATTTT. Translation gives CASSRAVNQPQHF. The chain is built from TRBV19 and TRBJ1-5; D uncertain. With 4 bases removed from V and 3 bases from J, the gap between germline ends came to 7 bases. CDR3 size: 13 residues. The germline CDR1 and CDR2 sequences are LNHDA and SQIVND (reference sequence).

This chain links TRBV7-6 with TRBJ2-7; 10 nucleotides line up with TRBD2. The J segment lost 2 bases and the V segment lost 5 bases, leaving 15 bases of the junction unmatched. The germline gives CDR1 SGHVS, CDR2 FNYEAQ. The CDR3 has 18 residues. Written as DNA, the CDR3 is TGTGCCAGCAGCCCCCATAGGGCAGAGCGGGGGGGGACCTACGAGCAGTACTTC. Translation gives CASSPHRAERGGTYEQYF.